These 7 T cell receptor beta chains came from one sample sequenced in a study of blood T cell repertoires in COVID-19. This table comes from immunoSEQ multiplex PCR, and its TCRdb copy is limited to in-frame clones, with some not included. The profile shows 200,000 to 250,000 clones, 70% to 85% of them singletons. The sample was PBMCs or T cells enriched from blood (not recorded which). The receptors here all came from a woman aged 60-70 years who had recovered from COVID-19.

The V and J genes are TRBV7-3 and TRBJ2-1, with TRBD2 identical over 12 bases. The CDR3 loop spans 18 amino acids. The junction had 11 bases not matched to a gene; V was cut back by 4 bases and J by 4 bases. Germline loops: CDR1 SGHTA, CDR2 FQGTGA. CDR3 in amino acids: CASSSRTSGEFIYNEQFF. The CDR3 bases are TGTGCCAGCAGCTCTCGGACTAGCGGGGAATTCATATACAATGAGCAGTTCTTC.

By proportion, this clone is medium-sized (0.01 to 0.1%). This chain joins TRBV7-9 and TRBJ1-6; D gene unclear. The germline V and J ends were trimmed by 11 bases and 0 bases, with 17 bases remaining between them. The CDR3 consists of 16 residues. Germline V gene sequence: CDR1 SEHNR, CDR2 FQNEAQ (reference sequence). Here the CDR3 DNA reads TGTGCCGGCCAAGATCGGGAGAGCTCCTATAATTCACCCCTCCACTTT. Its protein is CAGQDRESSYNSPLHF.

V is TRBV2 and J is TRBJ2-3, with D possibly matching TRBD2 (5 bases). Germline V gene sequence: CDR1 SNHLY, CDR2 FYNNEI. V lost 0 bases and J lost 2, with 12 bases in between. The CDR3 consists of 16 residues. CDR3 residues: CASSEALQTITDTQYF. CDR3 sequence (DNA): TGTGCCAGCAGTGAAGCGCTTCAGACTATCACAGATACGCAGTATTTT.

The gene calls are TRBV29-1 and TRBJ1-2; 7 bases are shared with TRBD1. This CDR3 has 12 residues. Germline CDR1 is SQVTM and CDR2 is ANQGSEA. The J segment lost 4 bases and the V segment lost 6 bases, leaving 5 bases of the junction unmatched. The CDR3 is CSVDRVRYGYTF. The CDR3 DNA follows: TGCAGCGTCGACAGGGTTCGCTATGGCTACACCTTC.

This clone was seen a handful of times. The rearrangement uses TRBV5-4 and TRBJ2-7, with TRBD1 identical over 9 bases. Per germline, CDR1 SGHNT and CDR2 YYREEE (reference sequence). The CDR3 loop spans 15 amino acids. J gave up 5 bases and V 4 bases, and 10 bases lay outside the gene matches. The DNA for the CDR3 is TGTGCCAGCAGCCCCGGACAGGGGTTAAGGAACGAGCAGTACTTC. Amino acids: CASSPGQGLRNEQYF.

This chain uses TRBV18 with TRBJ1-1; 10 nucleotides match TRBD1. V was pared by 3 bases and J by 4 bases, with 2 bases of the junction left unmatched. The CDR3 extends over 14 amino acids. Per germline, CDR1 KGHSH and CDR2 LQKENI. This CDR3 is CASSPGTGATEAFF. For the CDR3, the DNA is TGTGCCAGCTCACCCGGGACAGGGGCCACTGAAGCTTTCTTT.

The CDR3 DNA is TGCGCCAGCAGCCCGGGACAGAACTACGAGCAGTACTTC. Translated, it gives CASSPGQNYEQYF. The rearrangement links TRBV5-1 to TRBJ2-7, with 7 bases aligning to TRBD1. The CDR3 length is 13 residues. From germline, CDR1 is SGHRS and CDR2 YFSETQ. Losses at the gene ends were 4 bases for V and 3 bases for J; bases not matched to a gene: 4.